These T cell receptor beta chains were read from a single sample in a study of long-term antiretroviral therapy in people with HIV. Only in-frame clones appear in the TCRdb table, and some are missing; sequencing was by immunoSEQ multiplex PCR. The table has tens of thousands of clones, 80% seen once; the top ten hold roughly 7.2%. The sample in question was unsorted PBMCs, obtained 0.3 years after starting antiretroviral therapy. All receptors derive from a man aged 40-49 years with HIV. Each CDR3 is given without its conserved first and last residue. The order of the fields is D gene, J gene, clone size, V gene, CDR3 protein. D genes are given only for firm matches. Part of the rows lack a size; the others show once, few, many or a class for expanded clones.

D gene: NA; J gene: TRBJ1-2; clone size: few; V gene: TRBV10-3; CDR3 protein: AISERGVDGYT
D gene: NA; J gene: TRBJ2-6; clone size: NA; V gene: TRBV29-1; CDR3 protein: SVPQGSGANVLT
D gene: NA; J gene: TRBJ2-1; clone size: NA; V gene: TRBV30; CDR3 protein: AWSPWTTSYNEQF
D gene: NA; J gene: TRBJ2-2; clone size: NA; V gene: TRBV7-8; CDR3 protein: ASSLGTTVTGELF
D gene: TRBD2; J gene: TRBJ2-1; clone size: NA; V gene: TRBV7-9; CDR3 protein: ASSLGWASGGQVEQF
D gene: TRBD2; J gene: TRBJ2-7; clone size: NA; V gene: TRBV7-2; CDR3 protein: ASSPQPLQRGTYEQY
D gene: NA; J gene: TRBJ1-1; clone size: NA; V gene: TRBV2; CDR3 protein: ASCRKPTGRTEAF
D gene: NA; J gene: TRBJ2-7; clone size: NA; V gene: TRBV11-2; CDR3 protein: ASSPDYAHEQY
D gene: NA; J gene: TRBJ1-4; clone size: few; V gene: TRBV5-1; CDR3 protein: ASSGEGHQGEKLF
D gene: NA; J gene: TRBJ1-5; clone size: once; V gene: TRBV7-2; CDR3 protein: ASSLPRRGGVTSNQPQH
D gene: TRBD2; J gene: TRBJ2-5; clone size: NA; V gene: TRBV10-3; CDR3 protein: AISLSSGGQETQY
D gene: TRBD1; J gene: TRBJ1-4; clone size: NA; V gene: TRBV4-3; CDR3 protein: ASSQGWTGGNEKLF
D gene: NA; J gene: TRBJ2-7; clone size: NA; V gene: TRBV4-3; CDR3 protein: ASSPGPSYEQY
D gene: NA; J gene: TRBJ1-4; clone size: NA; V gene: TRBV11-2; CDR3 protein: ASTATEKLF
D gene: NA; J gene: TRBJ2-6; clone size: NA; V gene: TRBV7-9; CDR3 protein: ASSLSGFGANVLT
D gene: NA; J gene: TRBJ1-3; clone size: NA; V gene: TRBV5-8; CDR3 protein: ASTFPSGNTIY
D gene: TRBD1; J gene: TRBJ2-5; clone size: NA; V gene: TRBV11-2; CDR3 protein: ASSLGRTGGSETQY
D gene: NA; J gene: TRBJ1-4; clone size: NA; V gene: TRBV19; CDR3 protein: ASSPYGRGDEKLF
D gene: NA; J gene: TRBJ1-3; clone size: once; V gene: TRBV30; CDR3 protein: AWTGVSGNTIY
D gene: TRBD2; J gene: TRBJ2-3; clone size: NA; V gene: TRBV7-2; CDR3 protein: ASSKLAGGDTQY
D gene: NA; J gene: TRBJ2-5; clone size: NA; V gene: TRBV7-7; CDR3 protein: ASSLQGSETQY
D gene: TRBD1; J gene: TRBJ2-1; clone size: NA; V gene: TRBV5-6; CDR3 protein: ASSLEGTVSYNEQF
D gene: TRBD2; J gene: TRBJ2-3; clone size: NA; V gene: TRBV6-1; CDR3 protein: ASSLRGTTSDTQY
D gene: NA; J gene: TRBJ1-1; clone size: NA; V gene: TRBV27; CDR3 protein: ASSLSEGRLNTEAF
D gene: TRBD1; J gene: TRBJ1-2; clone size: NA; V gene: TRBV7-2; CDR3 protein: ASSSQGGGFYGYT
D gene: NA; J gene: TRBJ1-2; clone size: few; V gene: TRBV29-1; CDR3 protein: SVGSGNQGYT
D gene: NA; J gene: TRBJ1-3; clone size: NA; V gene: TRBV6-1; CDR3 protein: ASYQRASSGNTIY
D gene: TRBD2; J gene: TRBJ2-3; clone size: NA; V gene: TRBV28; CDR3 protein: ASSFRGRADTQY
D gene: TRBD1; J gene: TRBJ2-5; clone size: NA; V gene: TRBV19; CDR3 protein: ASSITGGWETQY
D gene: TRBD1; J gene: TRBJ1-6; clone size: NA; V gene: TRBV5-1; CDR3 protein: ASSLAQGRGTSPLH
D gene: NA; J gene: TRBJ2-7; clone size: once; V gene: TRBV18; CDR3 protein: ASSPGERATQY
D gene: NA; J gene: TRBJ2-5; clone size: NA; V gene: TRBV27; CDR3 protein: ASAVLAQETQY
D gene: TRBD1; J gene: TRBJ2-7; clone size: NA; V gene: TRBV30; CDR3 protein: AWRKTGYEQY
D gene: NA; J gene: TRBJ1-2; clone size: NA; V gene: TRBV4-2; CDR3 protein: ASSQEPGQGYT
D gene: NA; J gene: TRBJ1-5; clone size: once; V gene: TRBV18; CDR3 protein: ASSAESNQPQH
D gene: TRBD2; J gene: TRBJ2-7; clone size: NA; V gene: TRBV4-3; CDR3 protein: ASSQGTSGRYEQY
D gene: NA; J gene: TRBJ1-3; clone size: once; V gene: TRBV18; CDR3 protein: ASSPQFSGNTIY
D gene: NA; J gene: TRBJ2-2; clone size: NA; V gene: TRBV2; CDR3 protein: ASSRDYLETGELF
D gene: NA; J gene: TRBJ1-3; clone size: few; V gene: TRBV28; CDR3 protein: ASSGMGGSPGNTIY
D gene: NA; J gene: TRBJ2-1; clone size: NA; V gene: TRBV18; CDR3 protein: ASSAPGVNEQF
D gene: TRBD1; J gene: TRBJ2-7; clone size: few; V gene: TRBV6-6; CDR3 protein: ASSHLRQGAGEQY
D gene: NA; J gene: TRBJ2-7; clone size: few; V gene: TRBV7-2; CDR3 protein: ASSLRRDGGEQY
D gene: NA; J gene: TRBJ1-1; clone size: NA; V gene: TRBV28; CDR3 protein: ASSWGLTEAF